Reported below is one TCR beta chain. Antigen: not known. The data are from a study of shared clonotypes between healthy human individuals. About the research overall: For every donor, three CD4 naive, three CD4 memory, two CD8 naive and one CD8 memory plates were used.

Study observations and caveats: When compared with the clonotypes that were shared by all four sorted-subset donors, the non-shared clonotypes turned out to have lower generation probabilities. Blood was the only sampled material, and tissue repertoires likely differ.

Trimming cost V 6 bases and J 2 bases; bases outside gene matches: 3. CDR1 MNHEY and CDR2 SVGAGI come from the germline V gene. The CDR3 contains 14 residues. TCRdb's copy holds only in-frame clones and misses some; the assay was immunoSEQ multiplex PCR. The sample contains millions of clones, approximately 94% of which appear only once. Selected positively for CCR7 and CD45RO-negative, naive CD8 cells excluded terminally differentiated effector memory CD45RA+ cells. Every donor, a Caucasian adult, lived in Nashville, Tennessee. J is TRBJ2-2 and V is TRBV6-5; 7 bases are a match to TRBD1. This sequence was found in a young man in good health. Sequenced material: naive CD8+ T cells sorted from blood. The CDR3 DNA reads TGTGCCAGCAGAGGGACAGAAAACACCGGGGAGCTGTTTTTT. This codes for CASRGTENTGELFF.